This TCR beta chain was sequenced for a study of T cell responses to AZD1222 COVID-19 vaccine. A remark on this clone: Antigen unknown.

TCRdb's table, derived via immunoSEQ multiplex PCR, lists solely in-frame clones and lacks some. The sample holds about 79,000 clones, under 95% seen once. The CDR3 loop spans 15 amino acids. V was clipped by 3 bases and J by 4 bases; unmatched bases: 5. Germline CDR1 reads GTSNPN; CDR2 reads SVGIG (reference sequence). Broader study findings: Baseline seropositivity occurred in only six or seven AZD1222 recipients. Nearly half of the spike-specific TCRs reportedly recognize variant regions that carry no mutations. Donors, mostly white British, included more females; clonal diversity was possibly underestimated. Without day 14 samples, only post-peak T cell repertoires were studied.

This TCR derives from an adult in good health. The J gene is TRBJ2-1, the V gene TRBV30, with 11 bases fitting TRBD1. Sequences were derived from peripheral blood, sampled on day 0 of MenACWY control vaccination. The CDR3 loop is CAWSPGQGAYNEQFF. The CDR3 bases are TGTGCCTGGAGCCCCGGACAGGGGGCTTACAATGAGCAGTTCTTC.